This T cell receptor (beta chain) is drawn from a study of blood T cell repertoires in COVID-19. Deletions cut 6 bases from V and 9 bases from J, with 15 bases between. Per the germline V gene, CDR1 is MNHEY and CDR2 is SVGAGI. The CDR3 loop spans 13 amino acids. Under the authors' procedure: Amplification from reference gene primers served as the basis for estimated nucleated cell counts. The method was immunoSEQ multiplex PCR; TCRdb's version includes in-frame clones alone and lacks a portion of them. That table supplies the V and J calls and clone size; D and trimming were determined from the DNA. The table shows more than 300,000 clones, with more than 75% occurring only once.

The clonotype originates from a woman under 30 who had recovered from COVID-19. The sample consisted of PBMCs or T cells enriched from blood (not recorded which). The chain couples TRBV6-5 to TRBJ1-5; D is ambiguous. Here the CDR3 reads CASSREIGLPQHF. The CDR3 bases are TGTGCCAGCAGCCGGGAAATCGGTCTGCCCCAGCATTTT.